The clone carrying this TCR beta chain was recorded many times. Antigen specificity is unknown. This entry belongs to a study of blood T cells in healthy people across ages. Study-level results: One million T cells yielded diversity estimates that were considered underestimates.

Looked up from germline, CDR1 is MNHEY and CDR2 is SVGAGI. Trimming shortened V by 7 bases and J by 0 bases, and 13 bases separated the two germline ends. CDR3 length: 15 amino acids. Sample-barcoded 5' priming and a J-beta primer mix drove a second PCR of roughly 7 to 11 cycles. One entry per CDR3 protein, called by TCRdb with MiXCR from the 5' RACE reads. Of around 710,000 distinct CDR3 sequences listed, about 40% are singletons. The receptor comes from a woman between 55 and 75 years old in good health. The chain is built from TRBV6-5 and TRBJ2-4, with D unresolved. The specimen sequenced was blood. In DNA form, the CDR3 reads TGTGCCAGCAAAGCCCTACTCACAGCCAAAAACATTCAGTACTTC. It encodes CASKALLTAKNIQYF.